This T cell receptor (beta chain) derives from a study of shared clonotypes between healthy human individuals. Findings and limits, study-wide: Among the subsets, naive ones generally showed larger estimated richness than memory ones.

Note on this clone: Its specificity is unknown.

CD8 cells classed as naive were CD45RO-negative and positively selected for CCR7, excluding terminally differentiated effector memory CD45RA+ cells. When replicate PCRs were run on sorted subsets, they used around 200 ng DNA, 28,000 or so T cell genomes. The data were produced by immunoSEQ multiplex PCR, yet TCRdb's version contains in-frame clones alone and is incomplete. The sample carries about 2.1 million clones, over 85% recorded once. Trimming removed 3 bases from V and 4 bases from J, with 10 bases in between. CDR1 GTSNPN and CDR2 SVGIG come from the germline V gene (reference sequence). The CDR3 contains 13 residues.

The sample consisted of naive CD8+ T cells from PBMCs. The receptor's source is a man between 18 and 35 years old in good health. Some clones in this sample may be carry-over from other donors' samples. The chain carries TRBV30 and TRBJ1-5, with D perhaps TRBD1 (5 bases). CDR3 loop: CAWSWGVNQPQHF. The CDR3 DNA follows: TGTGCCTGGAGCTGGGGGGTGAATCAGCCCCAGCATTTT. The variable domain in full, with the rest retrieved from reference TRBV30 and TRBJ1-5, is SQTIHQWPATLVQPVGSPLSLECTVEGTSNPNLYWYRQAAGRGLQLLFYSVGIGQISSEVPQNLSASRPQDRQFILSSKKLLLSDSGFYLCAWSWGVNQPQHFGDGTRLSIL.